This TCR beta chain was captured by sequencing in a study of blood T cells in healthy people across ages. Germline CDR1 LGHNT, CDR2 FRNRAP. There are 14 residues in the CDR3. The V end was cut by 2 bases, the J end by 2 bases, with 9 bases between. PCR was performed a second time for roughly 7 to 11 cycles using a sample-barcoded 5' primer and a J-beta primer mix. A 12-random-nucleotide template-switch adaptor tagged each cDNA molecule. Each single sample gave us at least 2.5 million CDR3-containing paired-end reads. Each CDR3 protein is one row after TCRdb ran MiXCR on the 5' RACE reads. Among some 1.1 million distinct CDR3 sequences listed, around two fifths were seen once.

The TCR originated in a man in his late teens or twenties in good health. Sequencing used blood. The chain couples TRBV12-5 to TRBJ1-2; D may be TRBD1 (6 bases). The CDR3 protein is CASGLPQGNYGYTF. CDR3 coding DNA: TGTGCTAGTGGTTTGCCACAGGGAAACTATGGCTACACCTTC. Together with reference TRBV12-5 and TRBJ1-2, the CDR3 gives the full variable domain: DARVTQTPRHKVTEMGQEVTMRCQPILGHNTVFWYRQTMMQGLELLAYFRNRAPLDDSGMPKDRFSAEMPDATLATLKIQPSEPRDSAVYFCASGLPQGNYGYTFGSGTRLTVV.